This is a list of T cell receptor beta chains from one sample in a study of shared clonotypes between healthy human individuals. TCRdb keeps only in-frame clones here, not all; method: immunoSEQ multiplex PCR. The repertoire holds around 2.3 million clones, roughly 95% seen once, with roughly 0.13% in the top ten. Source material: naive CD4+ T cells sorted from blood. The receptor set was obtained from a man aged 18 to 35 in good health. Each CDR3 is given with its conserved first and last residue. Fields, in order: J gene, V gene, clone size, D gene, CDR3 DNA, CDR3 protein. A D gene is named only where the DNA matches it firmly. Size values are once, few and many counts, or a class for expanded clones, and some rows have none.

TRBJ2-1 TRBV7-9 once TRBD1 TGTGCCAGCAGCTACTGGGGACAGGGGGGAAATGAGCAGTTCTTC CASSYWGQGGNEQFF
TRBJ2-1 TRBV7-2 - - TGTGCCAGCAGCTTATGGACTACCTCCAACAATGAGCAGTTCTTC CASSLWTTSNNEQFF
TRBJ2-3 TRBV30 - - TGTGCCTGGATGCGGGGCCGGGTCACAGATACGCAGTATTTT CAWMRGRVTDTQYF
TRBJ2-6 TRBV13 - - TGTGCCAGCAGCTTAGAAGGGGCCAACGTCCTGACTTTC CASSLEGANVLTF
TRBJ2-3 TRBV28 - TRBD2 TGTGCCAGTGCCGGACTAGTTTCAGATACGCAGTATTTT CASAGLVSDTQYF
TRBJ2-2 TRBV5-1 - - TGCGCCAGCAGCTTGGACGGACAGAGAAGCACCGGGGAGCTGTTTTTT CASSLDGQRSTGELFF
TRBJ1-2 TRBV10-1 - - TGCGCCATTATTACCCGGGACAAACAAGTGGGAGGCTACACCTTC CAIITRDKQVGGYTF
TRBJ1-2 TRBV10-3 - - TGTGCCATCAGTGAGGAGGGCAGCTATGGCTACACCTTC CAISEEGSYGYTF
TRBJ1-6 TRBV18 - - TGTGCCAGCTCACCAGGGAGTGATTCACCCCTCCACTTT CASSPGSDSPLHF
TRBJ1-4 TRBV5-1 - - TGCGCCAGCAGCTTAGGATCAACTAATGAAAAACTGTTTTTT CASSLGSTNEKLFF
TRBJ2-1 TRBV5-6 - TRBD2 TGTGCCAGCAGCTTTAAGGGACGGCCGGGACTAGGGTCCTACAATGAGCAGTTCTTC CASSFKGRPGLGSYNEQFF
TRBJ2-7 TRBV5-6 - - TGTGCCAGCAGCCAGGGTGGGGGGACCTACGAGCAGTACTTC CASSQGGGTYEQYF
TRBJ2-2 TRBV2 once - TGTGCCAGCATATGGGGGGCCGTGGACACCGGGGAGCTGTTTTTT CASIWGAVDTGELFF
TRBJ1-6 TRBV7-2 - - TGTGCCAGCAGCTTGCAGCAACTACCATCACCCCTCCACTTT CASSLQQLPSPLHF
TRBJ2-5 TRBV10-3 - TRBD2 TGTGCCATCAGTGGCGGACTAGCGGAGAGAGAGACCCAGTACTTC CAISGGLAERETQYF
TRBJ1-2 TRBV5-6 once - TGTGCCAGCAGCTTGGTAGGATACAGGGACCTCTATGGCTACACCTTC CASSLVGYRDLYGYTF
TRBJ2-6 TRBV10-3 - - TGTGCCCCGGTGGACTCTGGGGCCAACGTCCTGACTTTC CAPVDSGANVLTF
TRBJ1-1 TRBV28 - - TGTGCCAGCAGCTCCTTGGGGTCGAACACTGAAGCTTTCTTT CASSSLGSNTEAFF
TRBJ2-1 TRBV5-4 - - TGTGCCAGCAGCATCGGGGGCACCTACAATGAGCAGTTCTTC CASSIGGTYNEQFF
TRBJ1-1 TRBV7-2 - - TGTGCCAGCAGCTTAGAGGACAACATGAACACTGAAGCTTTCTTT CASSLEDNMNTEAFF
TRBJ1-2 TRBV5-1 - - TGCGCCAGCAGCTCGGGACTCCCGGTAGGCGGCTACACCTTC CASSSGLPVGGYTF
TRBJ1-2 TRBV7-9 - TRBD1 TGTGCCAGCAGCCAGGGGGGGACTAACTATGGCTACACCTTC CASSQGGTNYGYTF
TRBJ2-2 TRBV11-2 once TRBD2 TGTGCCAGCAGCTTAGTTGGTAGCGGGAGGAACACCGGGGAGCTGTTTTTT CASSLVGSGRNTGELFF
TRBJ2-1 TRBV21-1 - - TGTGCCAGCACCCTGGACAGTAGCTCCTACAATGAGCAGTTCTTC CASTLDSSSYNEQFF
TRBJ2-5 TRBV27 once TRBD2 TGTGCCAGCAGTTTTAGGCGGGGGGCCCAATTGGGAGAGACCCAGTACTTC CASSFRRGAQLGETQYF
TRBJ2-2 TRBV7-2 - - TGTGCCAGCAGCAACCTAGCAAATCCGGGCACCGGGGAGCTGTTTTTT CASSNLANPGTGELFF
TRBJ1-1 TRBV21-1 - - TGTGCCAGCAGCCCGATACTTGACGGATCTAAAAGTAGGAACACTGAAGCTTTCTTT CASSPILDGSKSRNTEAFF
TRBJ2-7 TRBV5-4 - - TGTGCCAGCAGCTTGTCTACTAGTGGGGACTACGAGCAGTACTTC CASSLSTSGDYEQYF
TRBJ2-7 TRBV7-8 - - TGTGCCAGCAGCATAGTCGAGGGCTCCGTCGAGCAGTACTTC CASSIVEGSVEQYF
TRBJ2-5 TRBV9 - - TGTGCCAGCAGCGTAGGCGGGAAGGGCCAAGAGACCCAGTACTTC CASSVGGKGQETQYF
TRBJ1-4 TRBV28 - TRBD1 TGTGCCATCAGGGGTAGGGGGCATGAAAAACTGTTTTTT CAIRGRGHEKLFF
TRBJ2-1 TRBV29-1 - - TGCAGCGTTGAGAGGGCCAATGAGCAGTTCTTC CSVERANEQFF
TRBJ1-5 TRBV6-1 - - TGTGCCTGGAGGTCCGACTATAGCAATCAGCCCCAGCATTTT CAWRSDYSNQPQHF
TRBJ1-1 TRBV5-4 - - TGTGCCAGCAGCTTAGCAATGGGGGAATCCACTGAAGCTTTCTTT CASSLAMGESTEAFF
TRBJ2-3 TRBV28 once - TGTGCCAGCAGTTTATTTGGGGGCCTAGATACGCAGTATTTT CASSLFGGLDTQYF
TRBJ1-6 TRBV18 - TRBD1 TGTGCCAGCTCACCACCGCAACAGGGGATCCATTCACCCCTCCACTTT CASSPPQQGIHSPLHF
TRBJ2-7 TRBV27 - TRBD2 TGTGCCAGCAGTTTATCGGGACTAGCGGGGACCTACGAGCAGTACTTC CASSLSGLAGTYEQYF
TRBJ2-7 TRBV29-1 - - TGCAGCGTTGAAGGTTACGGGGTCGAGCAGTACTTC CSVEGYGVEQYF
TRBJ1-4 TRBV10-3 - - TGTGCCATCACGGCGGGGGGCAATGAAAAACTGTTTTTT CAITAGGNEKLFF
TRBJ2-2 TRBV5-1 - - TGCGCCAGCAGCCCGGGGGGCGTGGGGCCCGGGGAGCTGTTTTTT CASSPGGVGPGELFF
TRBJ1-4 TRBV30 - - TGTGCCTTTTGGGGGGGATCAACTAATGAAAAACTGTTTTTT CAFWGGSTNEKLFF
TRBJ2-2 TRBV18 - TRBD1 TGTGCCAGCTCACCGATGGACAGGGCCACCGGCGGGGAGCTGTTTTTT CASSPMDRATGGELFF
TRBJ1-1 TRBV10-3 - TRBD1 TGTGCCATCATTGGCGATTACTGGACAGGTATGAACACTGAAGCTTTCTTT CAIIGDYWTGMNTEAFF
TRBJ2-3 TRBV28 - - TGTGCCAGCAGTTCCACGACTGTTGATACGCAGTATTTT CASSSTTVDTQYF